This TCR beta chain was identified in a study of shared clonotypes between healthy human individuals. Background on the study: The study drew on a couple of women and a few men aged 18 to 49 as donors.

Those who donated were healthy HIV-negative adults, with no recent acute infections or vaccinations reported. In the original processing: Junction-only immunoSEQ sequences carried no quality scores, so filtering differed. Assay used: immunoSEQ multiplex PCR; TCRdb lists only in-frame clones, some missing. Clone size and V and J calls were adopted from that table, with D and trimming inferred from the DNA. The sample has roughly 500,000 clones, 81% seen once; the top ten hold 10% to 15%. This CDR3 contains 13 residues. Germline values: CDR1 SNHLY, CDR2 FYNNEI. V was trimmed by 5 bases and J by 3 bases, leaving 11 bases between them.

The receptor was derived from a woman in her forties in good health. Some clones in this sample may be carry-over from other donors' samples. This sequence joins TRBV2 and TRBJ2-7; D may correspond to TRBD1 or TRBD2 (5 bases each). Sequenced material: PBMCs. In DNA, the CDR3 is TGTGCCAGCAGTCTGGGGGACGGCTACGAGCAGTACTTC. Its translation is CASSLGDGYEQYF.